The rows below give T cell receptor beta chains drawn from one sample of a study of shared clonotypes between healthy human individuals. Sequenced by immunoSEQ multiplex PCR; TCRdb stores in-frame clones only, minus some. The sample shows some 2,000,000 clones, around 95% of them seen only once. Sequenced input: naive CD4+ T cells sorted from blood. Every receptor here comes from a man aged 18 to 30 in good health. Both conserved end residues are part of each CDR3. D genes are given only for firm matches. Expanded clones get a size class; other rows say once, few or many, or leave the size out.

DNA: TGTGCCAGCAGCAGAGCCGGGGCCGCCTCTGGGCAGTACTTC
CDR3: CASSRAGAASGQYF
size: -
V: TRBV11-2
D: -
J: TRBJ2-7

DNA: TGTGCCAGCAGGAGGACGGTGAACACTGAAGCTTTCTTT
CDR3: CASRRTVNTEAFF
size: -
V: TRBV6-5
D: -
J: TRBJ1-1

DNA: TGTGCCAGCAGGCTGGGGTCGGCCTACGAGCAGTACTTC
CDR3: CASRLGSAYEQYF
size: -
V: TRBV2
D: -
J: TRBJ2-7

DNA: TGTGCCAGCAGCTTAGAGACAGTAGGCTATGGCTACACCTTC
CDR3: CASSLETVGYGYTF
size: few
V: TRBV11-2
D: -
J: TRBJ1-2

DNA: TGTGCCAGCAGCTTTTGGGGCCTCAATCAGCCCCAGCATTTT
CDR3: CASSFWGLNQPQHF
size: -
V: TRBV5-5
D: -
J: TRBJ1-5

DNA: TGTGCCAGCAGCCGCATGGGGGACACTGAAGCTTTCTTT
CDR3: CASSRMGDTEAFF
size: -
V: TRBV6-5
D: -
J: TRBJ1-1

DNA: TGTGCCAGCAGGGCCGACAGGCCAACTAATGAAAAACTGTTTTTT
CDR3: CASRADRPTNEKLFF
size: -
V: TRBV2
D: -
J: TRBJ1-4

DNA: TGTGCCAGCAGTTTGAATCCCTACGAGCAGTACTTC
CDR3: CASSLNPYEQYF
size: -
V: TRBV28
D: -
J: TRBJ2-7

DNA: TGTGCCAGCAGCGCCAGGGGGCGCAGTCCCCACGAAGCTTTCTTT
CDR3: CASSARGRSPHEAFF
size: -
V: TRBV7-2
D: TRBD1
J: TRBJ1-1

DNA: TGTGCCAGCAGTTACCCATCCCCCCGGAATCAGCCCCAGCATTTT
CDR3: CASSYPSPRNQPQHF
size: -
V: TRBV6-5
D: -
J: TRBJ1-5

DNA: TGCGCCAGCAGCCAAGCAAAGACTAGCGAATTTCCAGATACGCAGTATTTT
CDR3: CASSQAKTSEFPDTQYF
size: -
V: TRBV4-3
D: TRBD2
J: TRBJ2-3

DNA: TGTGCCAGCAGCCCATCGACTTTCTACGAGCAGTACTTC
CDR3: CASSPSTFYEQYF
size: -
V: TRBV7-6
D: -
J: TRBJ2-7

DNA: TGTGCCTGGAGTGGACAGGGCGGAAACACCGGGGAGCTGTTTTTT
CDR3: CAWSGQGGNTGELFF
size: -
V: TRBV30
D: TRBD1
J: TRBJ2-2

DNA: TGTGCCAGCAGACCCGAGAGCACCGGCGAGCAGTACTTC
CDR3: CASRPESTGEQYF
size: once
V: TRBV2
D: -
J: TRBJ2-7

DNA: TGTGCCAGCTCACCACGGACTAGCGGGAGTCGTACCGGGGAGCTGTTTTTT
CDR3: CASSPRTSGSRTGELFF
size: -
V: TRBV18
D: TRBD2
J: TRBJ2-2

DNA: TGCGCCAGCAGCTTGGGGGACAGGAGCACAGATACGCAGTATTTT
CDR3: CASSLGDRSTDTQYF
size: -
V: TRBV5-1
D: TRBD1
J: TRBJ2-3

DNA: TGTGCCAGCTCCCCTGCGGAGTATTCACCCCTCCACTTT
CDR3: CASSPAEYSPLHF
size: many
V: TRBV18
D: -
J: TRBJ1-6

DNA: TGTGCCAGCAGCTTAGCGGTATTTCGGCGAAATGAGCAGTTCTTC
CDR3: CASSLAVFRRNEQFF
size: once
V: TRBV7-9
D: -
J: TRBJ2-1

DNA: TGCGCCAGCAGCCCGACCGGGACCATATTTAACTATGGCTACACCTTC
CDR3: CASSPTGTIFNYGYTF
size: -
V: TRBV5-1
D: -
J: TRBJ1-2

DNA: TGCGCCAGCAGCTTCTGGGACAGAGCCAATGAGCAGTTCTTC
CDR3: CASSFWDRANEQFF
size: -
V: TRBV5-1
D: TRBD1
J: TRBJ2-1

DNA: TGTGCCAGCAGTGAATGGTACAGGGGGTTTGGAGAAAAACTGTTTTTT
CDR3: CASSEWYRGFGEKLFF
size: -
V: TRBV6-1
D: TRBD1
J: TRBJ1-4

DNA: TGTGCCAGCAGTCCTGACAGGATAGGACTGAACACTGAAGCTTTCTTT
CDR3: CASSPDRIGLNTEAFF
size: -
V: TRBV6-6
D: -
J: TRBJ1-1

DNA: TGTGCCAGCAGTAAGCTAGAGGGGCGGGACACTGAAGCTTTCTTT
CDR3: CASSKLEGRDTEAFF
size: -
V: TRBV7-9
D: -
J: TRBJ1-1

DNA: TGTGCCAGCAGGCTGGACGTGTCCGAGCAGTACTTC
CDR3: CASRLDVSEQYF
size: -
V: TRBV5-4
D: -
J: TRBJ2-7

DNA: TGTGCCAGCAGCTCCGGGACAGGGCATGACGGGGAGCTGTTTTTT
CDR3: CASSSGTGHDGELFF
size: -
V: TRBV7-9
D: TRBD1
J: TRBJ2-2

DNA: TGCGCCAGCGCCCAATTGGGGCGCGGGGATACCTACGAGCAGTACTTC
CDR3: CASAQLGRGDTYEQYF
size: -
V: TRBV5-1
D: -
J: TRBJ2-7

DNA: TGTGCCAGCAGCCGAGGACAGTCTAGCAATCAGCCCCAGCATTTT
CDR3: CASSRGQSSNQPQHF
size: -
V: TRBV2
D: -
J: TRBJ1-5

DNA: TGTGCCAGCAGTGCTACAGGGGGGAGGACACCCCTCCACTTT
CDR3: CASSATGGRTPLHF
size: -
V: TRBV25-1
D: TRBD1
J: TRBJ1-6

DNA: TGCGCCAGCAGCTTGGTTAGCGGTAACACCGGGGAGCTGTTTTTT
CDR3: CASSLVSGNTGELFF
size: -
V: TRBV5-1
D: -
J: TRBJ2-2

DNA: TGTGCCAGCACCGGGACGGGAACAGATACGCAGTATTTT
CDR3: CASTGTGTDTQYF
size: -
V: TRBV6-5
D: -
J: TRBJ2-3

DNA: TGTGCCAGCAGCTTGGACTACTACGAGCAGTACTTC
CDR3: CASSLDYYEQYF
size: -
V: TRBV7-2
D: -
J: TRBJ2-7

DNA: TGTGCCAGCTCACTAGAGAACACTGAAGCTTTCTTT
CDR3: CASSLENTEAFF
size: few
V: TRBV18
D: -
J: TRBJ1-1

DNA: TGTGCCAGCAGCCGAGGGGGTTTCTATGGCTACACCTTC
CDR3: CASSRGGFYGYTF
size: -
V: TRBV28
D: -
J: TRBJ1-2

DNA: TGTGCCAGTAGTGCGCAGCTAAACACTGAAGCTTTCTTT
CDR3: CASSAQLNTEAFF
size: -
V: TRBV19
D: -
J: TRBJ1-1